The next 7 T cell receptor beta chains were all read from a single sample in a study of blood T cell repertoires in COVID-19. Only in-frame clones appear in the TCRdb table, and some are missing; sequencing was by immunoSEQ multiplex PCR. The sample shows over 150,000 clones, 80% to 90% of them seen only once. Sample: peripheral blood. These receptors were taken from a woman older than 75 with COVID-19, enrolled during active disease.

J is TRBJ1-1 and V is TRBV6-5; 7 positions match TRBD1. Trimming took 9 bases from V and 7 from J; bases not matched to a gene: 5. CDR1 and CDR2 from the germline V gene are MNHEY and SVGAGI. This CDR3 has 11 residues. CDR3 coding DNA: TGTGCCAGTGACAGGGCCAGTGAAGCTTTCTTT. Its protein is CASDRASEAFF.

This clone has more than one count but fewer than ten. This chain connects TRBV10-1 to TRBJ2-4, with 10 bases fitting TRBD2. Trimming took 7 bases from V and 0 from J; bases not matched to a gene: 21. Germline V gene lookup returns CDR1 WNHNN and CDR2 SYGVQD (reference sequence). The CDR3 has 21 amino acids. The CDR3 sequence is CASTSLAASGRYPGAKNIQYF. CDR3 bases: TGCGCCAGCACATCCCTCGCGGCTAGCGGGAGATACCCCGGAGCCAAAAACATTCAGTACTTC.

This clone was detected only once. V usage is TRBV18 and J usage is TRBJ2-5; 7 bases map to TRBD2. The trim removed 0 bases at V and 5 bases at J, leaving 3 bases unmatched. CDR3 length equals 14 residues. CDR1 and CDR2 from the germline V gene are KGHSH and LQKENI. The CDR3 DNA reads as TGTGCCAGCTCACCACCGAACGGGGGGGAGACCCAGTACTTC. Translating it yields CASSPPNGGETQYF.

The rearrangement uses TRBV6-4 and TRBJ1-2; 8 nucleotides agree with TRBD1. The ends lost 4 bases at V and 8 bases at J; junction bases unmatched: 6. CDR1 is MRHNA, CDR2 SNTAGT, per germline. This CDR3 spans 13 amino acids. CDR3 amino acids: CASSGQGSSGYTF. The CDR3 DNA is TGTGCCAGCAGTGGACAGGGGAGTTCCGGCTACACCTTC.

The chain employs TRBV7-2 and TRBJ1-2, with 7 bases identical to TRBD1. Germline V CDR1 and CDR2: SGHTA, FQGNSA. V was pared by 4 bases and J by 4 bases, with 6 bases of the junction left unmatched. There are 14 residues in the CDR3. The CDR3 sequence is CASSWLTGAYGYTF. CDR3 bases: TGTGCCAGCAGCTGGCTAACAGGGGCCTATGGCTACACCTTC.

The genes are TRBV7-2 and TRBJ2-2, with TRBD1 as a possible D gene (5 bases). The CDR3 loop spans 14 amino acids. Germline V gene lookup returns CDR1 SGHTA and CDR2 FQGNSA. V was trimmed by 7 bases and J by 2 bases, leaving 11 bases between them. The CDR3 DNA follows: TGTGCCAGCACCAGGGATCCCAACACCGGGGAGCTGTTTTTT. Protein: CASTRDPNTGELFF.

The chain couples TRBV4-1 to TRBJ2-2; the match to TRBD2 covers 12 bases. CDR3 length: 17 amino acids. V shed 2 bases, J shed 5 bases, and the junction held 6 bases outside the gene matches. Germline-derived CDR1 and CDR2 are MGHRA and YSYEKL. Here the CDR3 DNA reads TGCGCCAGCAGCCAATCTAGCGGGGGGGCCAATACCGGGGAGCTGTTTTTT. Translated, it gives CASSQSSGGANTGELFF.